This is a list of T cell receptor beta chains from one sample in a study of blood T cell repertoires in COVID-19. Measured with immunoSEQ multiplex PCR; TCRdb has only the in-frame clones, and not every one. Among about 82,000 clones listed, around four fifths were seen once. Input material: peripheral blood. The source of these receptors is an elderly man with active or convalescent COVID-19. The CDR3 runs from the conserved cysteine through the conserved F or W. A D gene is named only where the DNA matches it firmly. Part of the rows lack a size; the others show once, few, many or a class for expanded clones.

v_call: TRBV4-2
clone_size: once
d_call: TRBD1
j_call: TRBJ1-2
cdr3_nt: TGTGCCAGCAGCAAACAGGGGAACTATGGCTACACCTTC
cdr3_aa: CASSKQGNYGYTF

v_call: TRBV6-5
clone_size: -
d_call: TRBD1
j_call: TRBJ1-4
cdr3_nt: TGTGCCAGCAGTACCGGGACAGCTTCCGAAAAACTGTTTTTT
cdr3_aa: CASSTGTASEKLFF

v_call: TRBV19
clone_size: -
d_call: TRBD1
j_call: TRBJ1-5
cdr3_nt: TGTGCCAGTAGTATGACAGGGGCTGGCAATCAGCCCCAGCATTTT
cdr3_aa: CASSMTGAGNQPQHF

v_call: TRBV24-1
clone_size: once
d_call: -
j_call: TRBJ2-3
cdr3_nt: TGTGCCACCAGTGATTTTCGGCTAGCCGACGGTACGCAGTATTTT
cdr3_aa: CATSDFRLADGTQYF

v_call: TRBV19
clone_size: -
d_call: -
j_call: TRBJ1-3
cdr3_nt: TGTGCCAGTAGTATAGATCGAGGCGTCTCTGGAAACACCATATATTTT
cdr3_aa: CASSIDRGVSGNTIYF

v_call: TRBV7-2
clone_size: -
d_call: TRBD2
j_call: TRBJ2-3
cdr3_nt: TGTGCCAGCAGCTCCCATCTTTTAGGAGCGGGGGGGAGCACAGATACGCAGTATTTT
cdr3_aa: CASSSHLLGAGGSTDTQYF

v_call: TRBV19
clone_size: once
d_call: -
j_call: TRBJ1-1
cdr3_nt: TGTGCCAGTAGTATAGTCGACAGCTACACTGAAGCTTTCTTT
cdr3_aa: CASSIVDSYTEAFF

v_call: TRBV6-1
clone_size: -
d_call: -
j_call: TRBJ1-6
cdr3_nt: TGTGCCAGCAGTGAAGTCGAGGGTCCACCCCTCCACTTT
cdr3_aa: CASSEVEGPPLHF

v_call: TRBV19
clone_size: once
d_call: -
j_call: TRBJ1-5
cdr3_nt: TGTGCCAGTAGTATGAGGGATATGAATCAGCCCCAGCATTTT
cdr3_aa: CASSMRDMNQPQHF

v_call: TRBV10-2
clone_size: once
d_call: -
j_call: TRBJ1-2
cdr3_nt: TGCGCCAGCTTCGGGGGGAAGGCGGAGGGCTATGGCTACACCTTC
cdr3_aa: CASFGGKAEGYGYTF

v_call: TRBV19
clone_size: -
d_call: TRBD1
j_call: TRBJ1-2
cdr3_nt: TGTGCCAGTAATGGAGACAGGGACTATGGCTACACCTTC
cdr3_aa: CASNGDRDYGYTF

v_call: TRBV15
clone_size: -
d_call: TRBD1
j_call: TRBJ2-1
cdr3_nt: TGTGCCACCAAACAGGGGCGCCTCATTACGGGATACAATGAGCAGTTCTTC
cdr3_aa: CATKQGRLITGYNEQFF

v_call: TRBV5-6
clone_size: few
d_call: -
j_call: TRBJ1-5
cdr3_nt: TGTGCCAGCAGCAAACAGACATATAGCAATCAGCCCCAGCATTTT
cdr3_aa: CASSKQTYSNQPQHF

v_call: TRBV5-4
clone_size: -
d_call: -
j_call: TRBJ2-2
cdr3_nt: TGTGCCAGCAGCGATCAGACAAACACCGGGGAGCTGTTTTTT
cdr3_aa: CASSDQTNTGELFF

v_call: TRBV19
clone_size: -
d_call: -
j_call: TRBJ1-5
cdr3_nt: TGTGCCAGTAGTCCAATGAATCAGCCCCAGCATTTT
cdr3_aa: CASSPMNQPQHF

v_call: TRBV7-2
clone_size: -
d_call: -
j_call: TRBJ2-5
cdr3_nt: TGTGCCAGCAGCTTAGAGAGAGGGACCCAGTACTTC
cdr3_aa: CASSLERGTQYF

v_call: TRBV19
clone_size: -
d_call: TRBD2
j_call: TRBJ2-1
cdr3_nt: TGTGCCAGTACAACTAGCGGGGGGATTCTTGGGCAGTTCTTC
cdr3_aa: CASTTSGGILGQFF

v_call: TRBV30
clone_size: -
d_call: TRBD1
j_call: TRBJ1-1
cdr3_nt: TGTGCCTGGAACATACAGGGGACGAACACTGAAGCTTTCTTT
cdr3_aa: CAWNIQGTNTEAFF

v_call: TRBV3-1/TRBV3-2
clone_size: -
d_call: TRBD1
j_call: TRBJ2-3
cdr3_nt: TGTGCCAGCAGCCAACCTAAGGGACAGCCTTACACAGATACGCAGTATTTT
cdr3_aa: CASSQPKGQPYTDTQYF

v_call: TRBV6-5
clone_size: -
d_call: -
j_call: TRBJ1-2
cdr3_nt: TGTGCCAGCAGACGTGGGGGGTACTATGGCTACACCTTC
cdr3_aa: CASRRGGYYGYTF

v_call: TRBV19
clone_size: -
d_call: -
j_call: TRBJ2-5
cdr3_nt: TGTGCCAGTAGAAAGGGGGTTCAAGAGACCCAGTACTTC
cdr3_aa: CASRKGVQETQYF

v_call: TRBV11-3
clone_size: few
d_call: TRBD2
j_call: TRBJ2-1
cdr3_nt: TGTGCCAGCAGCTCCGGGGGGGGAGGCCACAATGAGCAGTTCTTC
cdr3_aa: CASSSGGGGHNEQFF

v_call: TRBV28
clone_size: -
d_call: -
j_call: TRBJ2-5
cdr3_nt: TGTGCCAGCAGTTCCCCCTCTGGCCCCATGGTTTGGACCCAGTACTTC
cdr3_aa: CASSSPSGPMVWTQYF

v_call: TRBV28
clone_size: -
d_call: -
j_call: TRBJ2-5
cdr3_nt: TGTGCCAGCAGTGCCTCCACAGGGTTTGGAGAGACCCAGTACTTC
cdr3_aa: CASSASTGFGETQYF

v_call: TRBV5-6
clone_size: -
d_call: TRBD1
j_call: TRBJ1-5
cdr3_nt: TGTGCCAGCAGCCCGGACAGGGAAGACAATCAGCCCCAGCATTTT
cdr3_aa: CASSPDREDNQPQHF

v_call: TRBV3-1/TRBV3-2
clone_size: -
d_call: TRBD1
j_call: TRBJ1-1
cdr3_nt: TGTGCCAGCAGCCCACGGACAGGGGGGACTGAAGCTTTCTTT
cdr3_aa: CASSPRTGGTEAFF

v_call: TRBV5-1
clone_size: -
d_call: TRBD2
j_call: TRBJ2-5
cdr3_nt: TGCGCCAGCAGCCCCGGACTAGCGGGAGTTCGCTGGGAGACCCAGTACTTC
cdr3_aa: CASSPGLAGVRWETQYF

v_call: TRBV30
clone_size: -
d_call: TRBD1
j_call: TRBJ1-4
cdr3_nt: TGTGCCTGGAGTGTAGGGGGACAGGGGAGCGAAAAACTGTTTTTT
cdr3_aa: CAWSVGGQGSEKLFF

v_call: TRBV28
clone_size: -
d_call: TRBD1
j_call: TRBJ2-1
cdr3_nt: TGTGCCAGCAGTTTGCTAACAGGGGGCACGTTCTTC
cdr3_aa: CASSLLTGGTFF

v_call: TRBV19
clone_size: -
d_call: TRBD1
j_call: TRBJ1-5
cdr3_nt: TGTGCCAGTACCCCGATCAGGGGGGCTCAGCCCCAGCATTTT
cdr3_aa: CASTPIRGAQPQHF

v_call: TRBV24-1
clone_size: -
d_call: TRBD1
j_call: TRBJ2-3
cdr3_nt: TGTGCCACCAGAAGGACAGGGGGCATGGATACGCAGTATTTT
cdr3_aa: CATRRTGGMDTQYF

v_call: TRBV11-2
clone_size: -
d_call: -
j_call: TRBJ1-1
cdr3_nt: TGTGCCAGCAGCTTTGTAGACAGCAACACTGAAGCTTTCTTT
cdr3_aa: CASSFVDSNTEAFF

v_call: TRBV21-1
clone_size: once
d_call: -
j_call: TRBJ2-1
cdr3_nt: -
cdr3_aa: CASSNPEGVAGGTEQFF

v_call: TRBV2
clone_size: -
d_call: -
j_call: TRBJ1-5
cdr3_nt: TGTGCCAGCAGTAACTCCCCCATGGAGGGGATGGTACGGAATCAGCCCCAGCATTTT
cdr3_aa: CASSNSPMEGMVRNQPQHF

v_call: TRBV28
clone_size: -
d_call: -
j_call: TRBJ1-5
cdr3_nt: TGTGCCAGCAGTTTTAGGGGCAGAAATCAGCCCCAGCATTTT
cdr3_aa: CASSFRGRNQPQHF

v_call: TRBV5-1
clone_size: few
d_call: -
j_call: TRBJ2-3
cdr3_nt: TGCGCCAGCAGCTTGGGAGGTTCCACAGATACGCAGTATTTT
cdr3_aa: CASSLGGSTDTQYF

v_call: TRBV6-1
clone_size: -
d_call: TRBD2
j_call: TRBJ2-4
cdr3_nt: TGTGCCAGCAGTGCCCGGGGGGAGGCAGCGGCCAAAAACATTCAGTACTTC
cdr3_aa: CASSARGEAAAKNIQYF

v_call: TRBV5-1
clone_size: -
d_call: TRBD1
j_call: TRBJ2-1
cdr3_nt: TGCGCCAGCAGCTTGGCGGGACAGGGGGTCGGTGAGCAGTTCTTC
cdr3_aa: CASSLAGQGVGEQFF

v_call: TRBV20-1
clone_size: -
d_call: -
j_call: TRBJ1-2
cdr3_nt: TGCAGTGCCCAGGGTAACTATGGCTACACCTTC
cdr3_aa: CSAQGNYGYTF

v_call: TRBV4-1
clone_size: -
d_call: -
j_call: TRBJ1-3
cdr3_nt: TGCGCCAGCAGCCAAGGAGGGGGTAGGGGAAACACCATATATTTT
cdr3_aa: CASSQGGGRGNTIYF

v_call: TRBV28
clone_size: -
d_call: TRBD1
j_call: TRBJ1-2
cdr3_nt: TGTGCCAGCAGTTATGGACAGGTGCCGCTCGTAGGCTACACCTTC
cdr3_aa: CASSYGQVPLVGYTF

v_call: TRBV29-1
clone_size: -
d_call: -
j_call: TRBJ1-1
cdr3_nt: TGCAGCGCCAACCCGGGTTTGAACACTGAAGCTTTCTTT
cdr3_aa: CSANPGLNTEAFF

v_call: TRBV11-3
clone_size: once
d_call: -
j_call: TRBJ2-5
cdr3_nt: TGTGCCAGCAGCCCGGTACGAGAGACCCAGTACTTC
cdr3_aa: CASSPVRETQYF

v_call: TRBV6-5
clone_size: few
d_call: -
j_call: TRBJ1-6
cdr3_nt: TGTGCCAGCAGTCAACAGGTTTCAGGTTCACCCCTCCACTTT
cdr3_aa: CASSQQVSGSPLHF

v_call: TRBV18
clone_size: -
d_call: TRBD1
j_call: TRBJ1-4
cdr3_nt: TGTGCCAGCTCACCAGGACAGGGTAATGAAAAACTGTTTTTT
cdr3_aa: CASSPGQGNEKLFF

v_call: TRBV11-2
clone_size: -
d_call: TRBD1
j_call: TRBJ1-1
cdr3_nt: TGTGCCAGCAGCTTAATGGACAGGGGTACGAACACTGAAGCTTTCTTT
cdr3_aa: CASSLMDRGTNTEAFF

v_call: TRBV5-1
clone_size: -
d_call: -
j_call: TRBJ2-3
cdr3_nt: TGCGCCAGCAGCATCGCTCTAGCGCCTAGCACAGATACGCAGTATTTT
cdr3_aa: CASSIALAPSTDTQYF

v_call: TRBV28
clone_size: -
d_call: TRBD1
j_call: TRBJ1-2
cdr3_nt: TGTGCCAGCAGTTTATTGGTAGGACAGGGGCGGTATAACTATGGCTACACCTTC
cdr3_aa: CASSLLVGQGRYNYGYTF

v_call: TRBV19
clone_size: -
d_call: -
j_call: TRBJ1-5
cdr3_nt: TGTGCCAGTAGTGGGGCGACGACGACTCAGCCCCAGCATTTT
cdr3_aa: CASSGATTTQPQHF

v_call: TRBV28
clone_size: -
d_call: -
j_call: TRBJ1-4
cdr3_nt: TGTGCCAGCAGTACTTCCAATGAAAAACTGTTTTTT
cdr3_aa: CASSTSNEKLFF

v_call: TRBV7-3
clone_size: -
d_call: TRBD1
j_call: TRBJ1-5
cdr3_nt: TGTGCCAGCAGCTCAAGCACCGGGACAGGGGGCAATCAGCCCCAGCATTTT
cdr3_aa: CASSSSTGTGGNQPQHF

v_call: TRBV6-1
clone_size: once
d_call: TRBD1
j_call: TRBJ1-6
cdr3_nt: TGTGCCAGCAGTGAACAGCCGGCAGGGGGTAATTCACCCCTCCACTTT
cdr3_aa: CASSEQPAGGNSPLHF